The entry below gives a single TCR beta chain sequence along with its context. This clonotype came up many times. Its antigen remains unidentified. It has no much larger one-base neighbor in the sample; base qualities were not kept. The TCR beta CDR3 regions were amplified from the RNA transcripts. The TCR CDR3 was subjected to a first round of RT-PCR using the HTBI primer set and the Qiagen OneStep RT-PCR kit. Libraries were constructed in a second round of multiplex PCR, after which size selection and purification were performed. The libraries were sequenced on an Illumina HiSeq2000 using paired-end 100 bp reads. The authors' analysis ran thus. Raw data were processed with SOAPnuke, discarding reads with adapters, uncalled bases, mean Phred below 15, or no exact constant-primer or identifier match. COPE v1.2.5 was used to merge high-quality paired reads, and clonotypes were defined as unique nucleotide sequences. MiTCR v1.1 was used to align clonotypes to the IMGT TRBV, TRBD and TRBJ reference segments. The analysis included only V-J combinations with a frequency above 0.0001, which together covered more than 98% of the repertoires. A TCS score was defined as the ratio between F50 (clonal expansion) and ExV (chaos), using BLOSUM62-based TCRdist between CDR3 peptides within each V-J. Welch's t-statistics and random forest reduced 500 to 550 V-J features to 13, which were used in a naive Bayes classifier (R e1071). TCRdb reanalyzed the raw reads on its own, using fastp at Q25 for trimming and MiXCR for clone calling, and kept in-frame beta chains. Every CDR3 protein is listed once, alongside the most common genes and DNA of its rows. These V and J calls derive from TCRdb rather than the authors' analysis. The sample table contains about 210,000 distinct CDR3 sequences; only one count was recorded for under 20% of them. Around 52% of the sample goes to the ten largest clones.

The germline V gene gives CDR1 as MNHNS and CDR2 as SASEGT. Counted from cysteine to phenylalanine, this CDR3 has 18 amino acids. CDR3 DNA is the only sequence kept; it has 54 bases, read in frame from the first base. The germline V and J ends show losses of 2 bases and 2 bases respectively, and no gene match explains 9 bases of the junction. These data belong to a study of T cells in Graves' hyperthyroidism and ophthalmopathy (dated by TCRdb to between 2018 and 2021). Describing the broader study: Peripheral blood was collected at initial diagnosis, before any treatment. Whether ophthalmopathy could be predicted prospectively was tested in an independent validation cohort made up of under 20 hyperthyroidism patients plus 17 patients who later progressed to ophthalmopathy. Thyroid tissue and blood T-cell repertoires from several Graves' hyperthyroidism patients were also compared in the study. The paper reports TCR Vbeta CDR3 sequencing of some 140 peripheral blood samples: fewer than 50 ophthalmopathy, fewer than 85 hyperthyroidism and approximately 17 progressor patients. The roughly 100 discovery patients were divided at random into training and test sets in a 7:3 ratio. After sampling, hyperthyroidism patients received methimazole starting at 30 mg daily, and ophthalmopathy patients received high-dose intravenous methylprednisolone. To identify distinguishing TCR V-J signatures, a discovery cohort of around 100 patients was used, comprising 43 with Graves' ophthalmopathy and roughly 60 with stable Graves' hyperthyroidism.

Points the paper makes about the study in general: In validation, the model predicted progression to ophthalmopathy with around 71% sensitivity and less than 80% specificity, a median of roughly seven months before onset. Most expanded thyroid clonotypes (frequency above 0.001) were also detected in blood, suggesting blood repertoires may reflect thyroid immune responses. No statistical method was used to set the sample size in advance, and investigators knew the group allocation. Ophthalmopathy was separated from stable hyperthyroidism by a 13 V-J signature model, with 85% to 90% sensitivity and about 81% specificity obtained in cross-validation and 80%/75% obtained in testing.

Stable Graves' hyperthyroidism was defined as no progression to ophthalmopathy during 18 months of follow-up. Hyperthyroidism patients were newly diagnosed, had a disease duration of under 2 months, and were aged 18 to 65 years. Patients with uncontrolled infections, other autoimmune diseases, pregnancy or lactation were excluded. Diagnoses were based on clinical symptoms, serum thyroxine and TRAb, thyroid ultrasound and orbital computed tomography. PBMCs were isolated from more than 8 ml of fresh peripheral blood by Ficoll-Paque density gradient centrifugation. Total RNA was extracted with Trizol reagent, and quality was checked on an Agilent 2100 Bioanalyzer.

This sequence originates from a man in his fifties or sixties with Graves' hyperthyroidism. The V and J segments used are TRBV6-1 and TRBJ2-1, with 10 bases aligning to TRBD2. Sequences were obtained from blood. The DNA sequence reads TGTGCCAGCAGTGAAAGCAGGCTAGCGGGAGTTGCCTACAATGAGCAGTTCTTC. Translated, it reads CASSESRLAGVAYNEQFF.